The rows below give T cell receptor beta chains drawn from one sample of a study of blood T cell repertoires in COVID-19. Libraries were prepared by immunoSEQ multiplex PCR; TCRdb keeps only in-frame clonotypes and omits some of them. The data show approximately 250,000 clones, with 86% seen just once and over 8% held by the top ten. Sequenced sample: peripheral blood. The source of these receptors is a man between 35 and 55 years old with active or convalescent COVID-19. The CDR3 runs from the conserved cysteine through the conserved F or W. D genes are given only for firm matches. Only some rows state a clone size, as once, few, many or a class for expanded clones.

D gene: NA; clone size: NA; J gene: TRBJ2-2; V gene: TRBV12-3/TRBV12-4; CDR3 DNA: TGTGCCAGCAGTTTCGGTTGGACCGGGGAGCTGTTTTTT; CDR3 protein: CASSFGWTGELFF
D gene: NA; clone size: NA; J gene: TRBJ2-7; V gene: TRBV6-5; CDR3 DNA: TGTGCCAGCACCGACAGGTTCTACGAGCAGTACTTC; CDR3 protein: CASTDRFYEQYF
D gene: NA; clone size: NA; J gene: TRBJ2-3; V gene: TRBV9; CDR3 DNA: TGTGCCAGCAGCGTAACCGGGAAGAGAGATACGCAGTATTTT; CDR3 protein: CASSVTGKRDTQYF
D gene: TRBD1; clone size: NA; J gene: TRBJ1-1; V gene: TRBV4-2; CDR3 DNA: TGTGCCAGCAGCCGCGGACAGGGGACTAACACTGAAGCTTTCTTT; CDR3 protein: CASSRGQGTNTEAFF
D gene: TRBD2; clone size: NA; J gene: TRBJ2-2; V gene: TRBV9; CDR3 DNA: TGTGCCAGCAGCTGGTATTCTAGCGGGAGTGGGGAGCTGTTTTTT; CDR3 protein: CASSWYSSGSGELFF
D gene: NA; clone size: NA; J gene: TRBJ1-6; V gene: TRBV6-6; CDR3 DNA: TGTGCCAGCAGTTATCCGGGTTCACCCCTCCACTTT; CDR3 protein: CASSYPGSPLHF
D gene: TRBD1; clone size: few; J gene: TRBJ1-1; V gene: TRBV28; CDR3 DNA: TGTGCCAGCAGTTTGTCCGACAGGGGATCAGGTGAAGCTTTCTTT; CDR3 protein: CASSLSDRGSGEAFF
D gene: NA; clone size: NA; J gene: TRBJ1-1; V gene: TRBV27; CDR3 DNA: TGTGCCAGCAGCCTACCGGGAGACAAAGCTTTCTTT; CDR3 protein: CASSLPGDKAFF
D gene: NA; clone size: NA; J gene: TRBJ1-5; V gene: TRBV2; CDR3 DNA: TGTGCCAGCAGTCGGGGACAGCCCCAGCATTTT; CDR3 protein: CASSRGQPQHF
D gene: NA; clone size: few; J gene: TRBJ2-1; V gene: TRBV10-3; CDR3 DNA: TGTGCCATGGGGACACCGAAAAGCTTGTCGGGAGGTGAGCAGTTCTTC; CDR3 protein: CAMGTPKSLSGGEQFF
D gene: TRBD1; clone size: NA; J gene: TRBJ2-7; V gene: TRBV2; CDR3 DNA: TGTGCCAGCAGTGGTCTCACAGGGGACGAGCAGTACTTC; CDR3 protein: CASSGLTGDEQYF
D gene: NA; clone size: few; J gene: TRBJ1-1; V gene: TRBV9; CDR3 DNA: TGTGCCAGCAGCCCCCGGGGAGGGATGAACACTGAAGCTTTCTTT; CDR3 protein: CASSPRGGMNTEAFF
D gene: TRBD1; clone size: NA; J gene: TRBJ2-5; V gene: TRBV9; CDR3 DNA: TGTGCCAGCAGCGTAGGGACAGGGGGTAAACAAGAGACCCAGTACTTC; CDR3 protein: CASSVGTGGKQETQYF
D gene: NA; clone size: NA; J gene: TRBJ1-6; V gene: TRBV7-3; CDR3 DNA: TGTGCCAGCAGCTTGAACGGACGGGAGACACCCCTCCACTTT; CDR3 protein: CASSLNGRETPLHF